The clone carrying this TCR beta chain is medium-sized (0.01 to 0.1%). What it binds is unknown. Responder and stimulator cells in the mixed lymphocyte reaction were cultured together for more than five days at 37°C. The CDR3 has 16 residues. V trimming: 5 bases; J trimming: 2 bases; junction bases outside the gene matches: 8. Germline CDR1 SGHTA, CDR2 FQGTGA. The data stem from a study of siplizumab effects on memory and regulatory T cells. The data were produced by immunoSEQ multiplex PCR, yet TCRdb's version contains in-frame clones alone and is incomplete. This sample carries around 20,000 clones, roughly 49% of them seen once, and the ten largest clones take over 4%.

This TCR was sampled from a human donor in good health; the cells came from an allogeneic mixed lymphocyte reaction. The J gene is TRBJ2-2, the V gene TRBV7-3; TRBD1 agrees at 7 bases. Input material: CFSE-low (dividing) CD4+ T cells sorted from an allogeneic mixed lymphocyte reaction. In nucleotides, the CDR3 is TGTGCCAGCAGCGCCCAGGGGACAGTTAACACCGGGGAGCTGTTTTTT. It specifies CASSAQGTVNTGELFF. Full variable domain (rest looked up from reference TRBV7-3 and TRBJ2-2): GAGVSQTPSNKVTEKGKYVELRCDPISGHTALYWYRQSLGQGPEFLIYFQGTGAADDSGLPNDRFFAVRPEGSVSTLKIQRTERGDSAVYLCASSAQGTVNTGELFFGEGSRLTVL.